This T cell receptor (beta chain) is drawn from a study of T cells after yellow fever vaccination. On the study more broadly: Fractions of limited cellularity were prepared by means of SMART-Seq v4 Ultra Low Input. Whole-study results and caveats: On re-exposure, the response was weaker but peaked faster, at day 5 versus 15.

The CDR3 spans 15 residues. CDR1 is MDHEN and CDR2 is SYDVKM in the germline V gene. V lost 6 bases, J lost 3 bases, and 9 bases stayed unmatched. This clonotype was recorded a few times. The antigen remains undetermined. TCRdb independently ran MiXCR on the 5' RACE reads; one entry per CDR3 protein. The data show 500,000 to 550,000 distinct CDR3 sequences, around a fifth seen once. The specimen was PBMCs, collected 20 to 25 days after the first yellow fever vaccination. The receptor's source is a young man who received the YFV17D yellow fever vaccine. This sequence joins TRBV28 and TRBJ2-3; 7 nucleotides align to TRBD2. CDR3 region: CASSPWGGITDTQYF. As DNA, the CDR3 is TGTGCCAGCAGCCCGTGGGGGGGAATAACAGATACGCAGTATTTT.